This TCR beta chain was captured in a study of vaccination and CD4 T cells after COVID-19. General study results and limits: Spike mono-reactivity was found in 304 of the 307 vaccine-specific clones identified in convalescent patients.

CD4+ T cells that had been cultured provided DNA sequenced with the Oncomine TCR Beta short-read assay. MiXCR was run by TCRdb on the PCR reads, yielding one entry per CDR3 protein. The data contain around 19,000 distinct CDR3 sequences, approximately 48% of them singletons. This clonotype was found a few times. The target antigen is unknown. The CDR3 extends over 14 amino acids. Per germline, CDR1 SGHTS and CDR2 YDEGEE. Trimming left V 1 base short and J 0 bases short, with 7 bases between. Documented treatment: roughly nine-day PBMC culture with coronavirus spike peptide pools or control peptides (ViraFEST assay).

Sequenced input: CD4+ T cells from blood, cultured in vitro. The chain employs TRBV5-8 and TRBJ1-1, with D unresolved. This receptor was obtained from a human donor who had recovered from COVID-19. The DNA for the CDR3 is TGTGCCAGCAGCTTGTTACGGTTGAACACTGAAGCTTTCTTT. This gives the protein CASSLLRLNTEAFF.